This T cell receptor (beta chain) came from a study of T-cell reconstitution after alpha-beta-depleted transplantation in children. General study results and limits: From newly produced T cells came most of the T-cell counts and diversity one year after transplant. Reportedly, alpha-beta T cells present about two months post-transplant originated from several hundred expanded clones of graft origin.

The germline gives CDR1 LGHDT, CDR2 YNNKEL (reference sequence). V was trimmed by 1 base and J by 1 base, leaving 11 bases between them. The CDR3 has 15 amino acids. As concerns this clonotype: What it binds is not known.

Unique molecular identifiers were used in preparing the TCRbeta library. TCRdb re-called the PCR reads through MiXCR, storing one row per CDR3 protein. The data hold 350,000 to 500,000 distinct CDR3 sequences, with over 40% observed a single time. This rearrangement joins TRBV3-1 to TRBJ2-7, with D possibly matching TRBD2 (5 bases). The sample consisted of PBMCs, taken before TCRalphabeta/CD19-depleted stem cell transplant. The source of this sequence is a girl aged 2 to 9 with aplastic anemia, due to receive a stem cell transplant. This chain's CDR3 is CASSQAGVGSYEQYF. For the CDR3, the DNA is TGTGCCAGCAGCCAAGCCGGGGTAGGGTCCTACGAGCAGTACTTC.